Below, one T cell receptor beta chain is given with its context. This record comes from a study of blood T cell repertoires in COVID-19. Overall study context: PBMCs, B-cell-depleted T cells, or T cells provided the cDNA or gDNA that made up the material.

Per the authors' pipeline: Reference gene primer amplification gave estimated nucleated cell counts. Data came from immunoSEQ multiplex PCR; TCRdb stores just in-frame clones and leaves some out. The DNA was the basis for D and trimming; V, J and clone size are from that table. Of about 28,000 clones in the sample, roughly 89% are singletons; the top ten hold over 15%. CDR3 length: 15 residues. Trimming at V came to 2 bases and at J to 9 bases, leaving 10 bases not matched to a gene. Germline CDR1 MNHEY, CDR2 SVGAGI. Input material: peripheral blood. This rearrangement joins TRBV6-5 to TRBJ2-1; 7 bases are shared with TRBD2. This sequence originates from a human donor in a cohort sampled during active COVID-19. The CDR3 sequence is CASSYITGGSPEQFF. The CDR3 DNA reads as TGTGCCAGCAGTTACATCACGGGAGGATCTCCTGAGCAGTTCTTC.